Shown below are 16 T cell receptor beta chains from a single sample sequenced in a study of blood T cell repertoires in COVID-19. Clones were sequenced by immunoSEQ multiplex PCR, and TCRdb holds only the in-frame ones, with some missing. The data hold more than 110,000 clones, with approximately 79% observed a single time. The sequenced sample consisted of peripheral blood. These receptors were obtained from a man in his sixties with acute or convalescent COVID-19.

This sequence joins TRBV6-5 and TRBJ1-2; perhaps TRBD1 as D (5 bases). Trimming stripped 2 bases from V and 10 bases from J, with 20 bases between. This CDR3 is 15 amino acids long. In germline, CDR1 is MNHEY, CDR2 SVGAGI. The chain's CDR3 is CASSYGFRGREVYTF. CDR3 coding DNA: TGTGCCAGCAGTTACGGGTTCCGGGGGAGAGAGGTCTACACCTTC.

The genes are TRBV28 and TRBJ2-1, with 7 nucleotides matching TRBD2. Unmatched junction bases numbered 5, after V lost 9 bases and J lost 0 bases. The germline CDR1 and CDR2 sequences are MDHEN and SYDVKM. This CDR3 contains 14 residues. The CDR3 spells CASSPGGSYNEQFF. DNA for the CDR3: TGTGCCAGTTCCCCGGGAGGCTCCTACAATGAGCAGTTCTTC.

This chain joins TRBV19 and TRBJ1-1, with D maybe TRBD1 (6 bases). Germline V CDR1 and CDR2: LNHDA, SQIVND (reference sequence). The length of the CDR3 is 13 residues. The V gene lost 6 bases and the J gene lost 1 base, with 9 bases spanning the gap. The CDR3 region is CASSSGQNTEAFF. CDR3 nucleotide sequence: TGTGCCAGTAGCTCGGGACAGAACACTGAAGCTTTCTTT.

The rearrangement uses TRBV7-2 and TRBJ2-7; 8 bases agree with TRBD2. V was pared by 4 bases and J by 5 bases, with 7 bases of the junction left unmatched. This CDR3 has 14 residues. CDR1 SGHTA and CDR2 FQGNSA come from the germline V gene. The CDR3 region is CASSSPAGVNEQYF. In DNA form, the CDR3 reads TGTGCCAGCAGCTCGCCAGCGGGAGTTAACGAGCAGTACTTC.

This clone was detected a few times. The J gene is TRBJ1-6, the V gene TRBV3-1 (or the pseudogene TRBV3-2); D possibly corresponds to TRBD1 (6 bases). There are 14 residues in the CDR3. The V end was cut by 4 bases, the J end by 7 bases, with 11 bases between. Germline CDR1 LGHDT, CDR2 YNNKEL (reference sequence). For the CDR3, the DNA is TGTGCCAGCAGCCTGGTCAGGGGCAATTCACCCCTCCACTTT. Protein: CASSLVRGNSPLHF.

This chain uses TRBV5-6 with TRBJ1-4; TRBD1 agrees at 8 bases. In germline, CDR1 is SGHDT, CDR2 YYEEEE. V lost 0 bases and J lost 0; bases outside the gene matches: 7. CDR3 length: 18 residues. The CDR3 loop is CASSLDRGSSATNEKLFF. In nucleotides, the CDR3 is TGTGCCAGCAGCTTGGACAGGGGGAGCAGCGCAACTAATGAAAAACTGTTTTTT. Full variable domain (rest looked up from reference TRBV5-6 and TRBJ1-4): DAGVTQSPTHLIKTRGQQVTLRCSPKSGHDTVSWYQQALGQGPQFIFQYYEEEERQRGNFPDRFSGHQFPNYSSELNVNALLLGDSALYLCASSLDRGSSATNEKLFFGSGTQLSVL.

This chain connects TRBV6-2 or TRBV6-3 to TRBJ2-3; D perhaps matches TRBD1 (5 bases). Trimming removed 0 bases from V and 1 base from J, with 11 bases in between. CDR1 and CDR2 (germline): MNHEY, SVGEGT. The CDR3 is made up of 16 amino acids. The chain's CDR3 is CASSYSGQGRTDTQYF. CDR3 bases: TGTGCCAGCAGTTACTCGGGGCAGGGCCGCACAGATACGCAGTATTTT.

The chain is built from TRBV9 and TRBJ2-1; a weak D match, TRBD2 (6 bases). The germline V gene has CDR1 SGDLS and CDR2 YYNGEE. This CDR3 is built from 15 residues. The V and J ends lost 3 bases and 3 bases respectively, with 13 bases between them. This chain's CDR3 is CASSAGRGIYNEQFF. CDR3 DNA sequence: TGTGCCAGCAGCGCCGGGAGAGGGATCTACAATGAGCAGTTCTTC.

The J gene is TRBJ2-1, the V gene TRBV7-9; unclear D gene. Germline CDR1 reads SEHNR; CDR2 reads FQNEAQ (reference sequence). CDR3 length: 11 residues. V was clipped by 2 bases and J by 9 bases, with 5 bases between them. CDR3 protein: CASSLSGEQFF. CDR3 nucleotides: TGTGCCAGCAGCTTATCCGGTGAGCAGTTCTTC.

The V call is TRBV28, the J call TRBJ2-3; 8 nucleotides match TRBD2. CDR1 and CDR2 (germline): MDHEN, SYDVKM. After removal of 4 bases from V and 2 bases from J, the junction contained 14 bases not matched to a gene. CDR3 length: 18 residues. CDR3 region: CASSSPSVAGGATDTQYF. The CDR3 coding sequence is TGTGCCAGCAGTTCTCCTAGTGTCGCGGGAGGTGCCACAGATACGCAGTATTTT.

V gene TRBV12-3 or TRBV12-4 combines with J gene TRBJ1-1; 8 nucleotides agree with TRBD1. This CDR3 region has 13 residues. V was pared by 6 bases and J by 8 bases, with 8 bases of the junction left unmatched. Here the CDR3 reads CASSPPGQGEAFF. The CDR3 DNA sequence: TGTGCCAGCAGCCCCCCTGGACAGGGAGAAGCTTTCTTT.

This chain joins TRBV12-3 or TRBV12-4 and TRBJ2-7; 7 nucleotides agree with TRBD2. V lost 3 bases and J lost 7; bases outside the gene matches: 3. The CDR3 totals 12 residues. The CDR3 is CASSFPGGEQYF. The CDR3 region has the DNA TGTGCCAGCAGTTTCCCCGGGGGGGAGCAGTACTTC.

The rearrangement links TRBV4-3 to TRBJ1-4; D gene uncertain. The CDR3 is 17 amino acids. The germline CDR1 and CDR2 sequences are LGHNA and YSLEER. Trimming pared 0 bases from V and 8 bases from J, leaving 19 bases between. CDR3 sequence: CASSQDQYAPAGEKLFF. The CDR3 DNA reads as TGCGCCAGCAGCCAAGATCAATATGCACCGGCGGGCGAAAAACTGTTTTTT.

The gene calls are TRBV5-1 and TRBJ2-1; TRBD2 matches 8 bases. The V and J ends lost 2 bases and 9 bases, in that order; junction bases with no gene match: 4. The CDR3 has 13 amino acids. Germline-derived CDR1 and CDR2 are SGHRS and YFSETQ. The DNA of the CDR3 is TGCGCCAGCAGCTTCCCGGGGGGGGCTGAGCAGTTCTTC. Translated, it gives CASSFPGGAEQFF.

The V call is TRBV3-1 (or the pseudogene TRBV3-2), the J call TRBJ2-2; D might be TRBD2 (5 bases). The CDR3 has 15 residues. Germline CDR1 reads LGHDT; CDR2 reads YNNKEL (reference sequence). V lost 2 bases, J lost 7 bases, and 14 bases lay in between. Written as DNA, the CDR3 is TGTGCCAGCAGCCAACTGACGGGATTAGGCGGGGAGCTGTTTTTT. Translated: CASSQLTGLGGELFF.

For the CDR3, the DNA is TGTGCCAGCAGCGTCGGGAGGGCCGCAGAGACCCAGTACTTC. Its translation: CASSVGRAAETQYF. The chain recombines TRBV14 with TRBJ2-5; 8 bases agree with TRBD2. V was clipped by 5 bases and J by 4 bases; unmatched bases: 6. This CDR3 comprises 14 residues. Germline V gene sequence: CDR1 SGHDN, CDR2 FVKESK. Variable domain in full (rest from reference TRBV14 and TRBJ2-5): EAGVTQFPSHSVIEKGQTVTLRCDPISGHDNLYWYRRVMGKEIKFLLHFVKESKQDESGMPNNRFLAERTGGTYSTLKVQPAELEDSGVYFCASSVGRAAETQYFGPGTRLLVL.